Presented here are 3 T cell receptor beta chains from one specimen sequenced in a study of CD8 T cells in ankylosing spondylitis. Whole-study findings and limits: Ankylosing spondylitis blood seemed to carry a telltale TCR beta motif made of eight highly homologous variants.

TCRdb processed the 5' RACE reads anew with MiXCR; each CDR3 protein has one entry. The sample lists roughly 700,000 distinct CDR3 sequences; 15% to 20% were seen once. These receptors' targets are unknown. Input material: blood, either unsorted or a sorted T cell fraction (not recorded which). The receptor set was obtained from a male donor with ankylosing spondylitis.

The chain combines TRBV12-3 or TRBV12-4 with TRBJ2-2, with D perhaps TRBD1 (6 bases). The CDR3 is made up of 16 amino acids. V gave up 5 bases and J gave up 1 base, with 14 bases separating them. CDR3 in DNA: TGTGCCAGCAGTAAGGCAGGACAGAGGAACACCGGGGAGCTGTTTTTT. Protein sequence: CASSKAGQRNTGELFF.

This clonotype was observed a few times. J is TRBJ2-7 and V is TRBV29-1, with D hard to call. This CDR3 region has 11 residues. Per the germline V gene, CDR1 is SQVTM and CDR2 is ANQGSEA. V shed 3 bases and J shed 3 bases, with 6 bases lying between them. CDR3 loop: CSVDRDYEQYF. The CDR3 DNA sequence: TGCAGCGTTGACCGAGACTACGAGCAGTACTTC.

This clonotype came up a few times. The chain employs TRBV7-9 and TRBJ1-4, with D tentatively TRBD1 (6 bases). Germline loops: CDR1 SEHNR, CDR2 FQNEAQ (reference sequence). V was clipped by 0 bases and J by 3 bases, with 11 bases between them. The CDR3 is 16 residues long. The DNA for the CDR3 is TGTGCCAGCAGCTTAGCGATGGGGGCAGCTAATGAAAAACTGTTTTTT. Its translation: CASSLAMGAANEKLFF.